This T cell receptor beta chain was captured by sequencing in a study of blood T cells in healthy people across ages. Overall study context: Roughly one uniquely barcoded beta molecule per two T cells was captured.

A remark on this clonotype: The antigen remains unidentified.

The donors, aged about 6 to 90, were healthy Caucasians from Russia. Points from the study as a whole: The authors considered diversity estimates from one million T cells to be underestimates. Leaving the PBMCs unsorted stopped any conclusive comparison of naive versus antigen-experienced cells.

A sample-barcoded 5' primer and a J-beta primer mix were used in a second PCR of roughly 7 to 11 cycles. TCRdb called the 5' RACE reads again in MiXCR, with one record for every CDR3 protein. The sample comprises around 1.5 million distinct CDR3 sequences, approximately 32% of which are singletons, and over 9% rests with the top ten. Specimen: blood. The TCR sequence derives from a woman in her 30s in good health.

CDR3 DNA sequence: TGTGCCAGCAGCGCGGCAGGGAACAATGAGCAGTTCTTC. Its protein is CASSAAGNNEQFF. The V call is TRBV7-3, the J call TRBJ2-1; the D gene is possibly TRBD1 (5 bases). The CDR3 has 13 amino acids. Germline loops: CDR1 SGHTA, CDR2 FQGTGA. Trimming stripped 5 bases from V and 5 bases from J, with 10 bases between.